Following are 31 T cell receptor beta chains from one sample sequenced in a study of CD8 T cells in Susac syndrome. With random hexamers, reverse transcription was performed on roughly 0.5 to 1 ug of RNA. TCRdb re-called the immunoSEQ multiplex PCR reads through MiXCR, storing one row per CDR3 protein. This repertoire shows about 200,000 distinct CDR3 sequences, 80% to 95% found once; its top ten account for around 0.14%. Sequenced input: CD8+ T cells from PBMCs. All receptors derive from a human donor with multiple sclerosis.

This clonotype appeared a single time. The V gene is TRBV10-3, the J gene TRBJ2-1; D gene unclear. CDR3 length equals 15 residues. Germline assignment: CDR1 ENHRY and CDR2 SYGVKD. V gave up 1 base and J gave up 0 bases, with 7 bases separating them. CDR3 DNA sequence: TGTGCCATCAGTGAGTTCGAGGACTCCTACAATGAGCAGTTCTTC. This encodes CAISEFEDSYNEQFF.

The V call is TRBV11-2, the J call TRBJ2-5, with D possibly being TRBD2 (5 bases). Trimming shortened V by 1 base and J by 5 bases, and 14 bases separated the two germline ends. This CDR3 has 15 residues. Germline V gene lookup returns CDR1 SGHAT and CDR2 FQNNGV. The CDR3: CASSLGRGLGETQYF. In nucleotides, the CDR3 is TGTGCCAGCAGCTTAGGTCGGGGATTGGGGGAGACCCAGTACTTC.

The gene calls are TRBV15 and TRBJ2-1; tentatively, D is TRBD1 or TRBD2 (6 bases each). V lost 1 base, J lost 12 bases, and 16 bases lay in between. Germline V gives CDR1 LNHNV, CDR2 YYDKDF (reference sequence). This CDR3 comprises 14 residues. The CDR3: CATSRVGGNLVQFF. The CDR3 nucleotides are TGTGCCACCAGCAGAGTAGGGGGGAATTTGGTGCAGTTCTTC.

This rearrangement joins TRBV7-9 to TRBJ2-7; D call uncertain. Germline V lookup: CDR1 SEHNR, CDR2 FQNEAQ (reference sequence). V lost 5 bases and J 3 bases, leaving 14 bases between the germline ends. The CDR3 has 14 amino acids. DNA for the CDR3: TGTGCCAGCAGCGCCCTTGGGTCGTTCTACGAGCAGTACTTC. Amino acid sequence: CASSALGSFYEQYF. The variable domain in full, completed from reference TRBV7-9 and TRBJ2-7, reads DTGVSQNPRHKITKRGQNVTFRCDPISEHNRLYWYRQTLGQGPEFLTYFQNEAQLEKSRLLSDRFSAERPKGSFSTLEIQRTEQGDSAMYLCASSALGSFYEQYFGPGTRLTVT.

This sequence joins TRBV29-1 and TRBJ1-2; TRBD1 agrees at 10 bases. Germline V gene lookup returns CDR1 SQVTM and CDR2 ANQGSEA. The CDR3 consists of 17 residues. Trimming cost V 6 bases and J 2 bases; bases outside gene matches: 15. The CDR3 reads CSVSGLTGGYKNYGYTF. CDR3 bases: TGCAGCGTGTCCGGCCTGACAGGGGGCTACAAGAACTATGGCTACACCTTC.

This clonotype occurred a few times. CDR3 nucleotide sequence: TGTGCCAGCAGCTTAGTCTCGTCGGGTGTATCCGAGCAGTACTTC. Translated, it gives CASSLVSSGVSEQYF. V and J are TRBV7-2 and TRBJ2-7; D is uncertain. The CDR3 has 15 amino acids. V shed 1 base and J shed 6 bases, with 16 bases lying between them. CDR1 and CDR2 (germline): SGHTA, FQGNSA.

The chain joins TRBV4-1 to TRBJ1-1; D is uncertain. Germline assignment: CDR1 MGHRA and CDR2 YSYEKL. CDR3 size: 15 residues. V lost 1 base, J lost 0 bases, and 9 bases lay in between. The CDR3 sequence: CASSQGRDMNTEAFF. CDR3 bases: TGCGCCAGCAGCCAAGGACGCGATATGAACACTGAAGCTTTCTTT.

The chain couples TRBV7-9 to TRBJ2-5, with D maybe TRBD1 (6 bases). The V gene's germline CDR1 is SEHNR and CDR2 FQNEAQ (reference sequence). This CDR3 region has 15 residues. CDR3 sequence (DNA): TGTGCTACAGAGCCTATCCGGGACACCAAAGAGACCCAGTACTTC. Its protein product is CATEPIRDTKETQYF.

This chain's CDR3 is CASSYSSYLRREAAFF. The CDR3 nucleotides read TGTGCCAGCAGTTACTCAAGTTATCTCAGGCGGGAAGCAGCTTTCTTT. The genes are TRBV6-5 and TRBJ1-1; D gene ambiguous. There are 16 residues in the CDR3. Germline V gene data show CDR1 as MNHEY and CDR2 as SVGAGI. V shed 0 bases and J shed 10 bases, with 21 bases lying between them.

The V and J genes are TRBV12-3 or TRBV12-4 and TRBJ2-5, with 8 nucleotides matching TRBD1. V dropped 7 bases and J dropped 2; count of bases not matched to a gene: 9. CDR3 length: 15 residues. DNA for the CDR3: TGTGCCAGCACTCCTGGACAGGGAGGACAAGAGACCCAGTACTTC. Its protein is CASTPGQGGQETQYF.

The CDR3 loop reads CASSPLEGRYSNQPQHF. CDR3 nucleotides: TGTGCCAGTAGTCCTCTGGAAGGGAGGTATAGCAATCAGCCCCAGCATTTT. V gene TRBV19 combines with J gene TRBJ1-5; no definite D call. Trimming stripped 5 bases from V and 0 bases from J, with 17 bases between. CDR3 length: 17 residues. Germline V gives CDR1 LNHDA, CDR2 SQIVND (reference sequence).

The chain carries TRBV12-3 or TRBV12-4 and TRBJ1-2; 12 positions agree with TRBD1. V was clipped by 1 base and J by 6 bases; unmatched bases: 3. CDR3 size: 15 residues. CDR3 nucleotide sequence: TGTGCCAGCAGTTTAGTCGGGACAGGGGGCGATGGCTACACCTTC. Its translation: CASSLVGTGGDGYTF.

The rearrangement joins TRBV7-2 to TRBJ2-7; D perhaps matches TRBD2 (5 bases). Germline V gene lookup returns CDR1 SGHTA and CDR2 FQGNSA. The CDR3 contains 15 residues. Deletions cut 8 bases from V and 4 bases from J, with 21 bases between. In DNA form, the CDR3 reads TGTGCCAGCCACCCAGAGCGTGGGGAGATTTACGAGCAGTACTTC. Translating it yields CASHPERGEIYEQYF.

This chain connects TRBV19 to TRBJ2-3; 10 positions match TRBD1. With 3 bases clipped from V and 5 bases from J, the junction kept 8 bases outside the gene matches. Germline V gives CDR1 LNHDA, CDR2 SQIVND (reference sequence). The CDR3 runs 16 residues. CDR3 bases: TGTGCCAGTAGTATTGGTGGGACAGGGGCTAGAGATACGCAGTATTTT. Its translation: CASSIGGTGARDTQYF. The full variable domain, with the rest looked up from reference TRBV19 and TRBJ2-3, is DGGITQSPKYLFRKEGQNVTLSCEQNLNHDAMYWYRQDPGQGLRLIYYSQIVNDFQKGDIAEGYSVSREKKESFPLTVTSAQKNPTAFYLCASSIGGTGARDTQYFGPGTRLTVL.

CDR3 loop: CASSVGEAPGSNQPQHF. The CDR3 bases are TGTGCCAGCAGCGTGGGCGAGGCCCCTGGAAGCAATCAGCCCCAGCATTTT. The chain uses TRBV9 and TRBJ1-5; D is unresolved. The CDR3 covers 17 residues. The V gene's germline CDR1 is SGDLS and CDR2 YYNGEE. Trimming removed 2 bases from V and 1 base from J, with 16 bases in between.

The chain employs TRBV5-1 and TRBJ2-2; D ambiguous. Per the germline V gene, CDR1 is SGHRS and CDR2 is YFSETQ. This CDR3 has 12 amino acids. The germline V and J ends were trimmed by 5 bases and 3 bases, with 5 bases remaining between them. The CDR3 loop reads CASSPHTGELFF. DNA for the CDR3: TGCGCCAGCAGTCCACACACCGGGGAGCTGTTTTTT.

The V call is TRBV7-6, the J call TRBJ2-5; 7 bases map to TRBD1. V trimming: 3 bases; J trimming: 0 bases; junction bases outside the gene matches: 31. This CDR3 contains 24 residues. Germline CDR1 reads SGHVS; CDR2 reads FNYEAQ. In DNA, the CDR3 is TGTGCCAGCAGCTTCCCTGTCACCGTTTTAAATCAAGGGGGCTTCTTTGGGTACCAAGAGACCCAGTACTTC. Encoded protein: CASSFPVTVLNQGGFFGYQETQYF.

The rearrangement links TRBV27 to TRBJ2-7; 7 bases map to TRBD2. Germline CDR1 is MNHEY and CDR2 is SMNVEV (reference sequence). This CDR3 is 15 amino acids long. Trimming removed 5 bases from V and 3 bases from J; junction bases left unmatched: 10. The CDR3 DNA sequence: TGTGCCAGCAGTCCGTCAGCGGGACTTTACTACGAGCAGTACTTC. It specifies CASSPSAGLYYEQYF.

This clonotype showed up just once. V gene TRBV4-2 combines with J gene TRBJ2-7; possible D gene TRBD1, 6 bases. The V gene lost 0 bases and the J gene lost 5 bases, with 14 bases spanning the gap. This CDR3 contains 15 residues. In germline, CDR1 is LGHNA, CDR2 YNFKEQ. Here the CDR3 reads CASSQDGKGDNEQYF. The CDR3 nucleotides read TGTGCCAGCAGCCAAGATGGCAAGGGGGATAACGAGCAGTACTTC.

The genes are TRBV7-8 and TRBJ2-2, with D tentatively TRBD1 (6 bases). V was cut by 3 bases and J by 1 base, with 18 bases left in between. Germline V CDR1 and CDR2: SGHVS, FQNEAQ. The CDR3 spans 18 residues. The DNA for the CDR3 is TGTGCCAGCAGCTTGGACAGCACCCTGCCCTTGAACACCGGGGAGCTGTTTTTT. Its protein product is CASSLDSTLPLNTGELFF.

V gene TRBV19 combines with J gene TRBJ1-2; 9 bases match TRBD1. CDR1 is LNHDA and CDR2 is SQIVND in the germline V gene (reference sequence). V lost 3 bases and J lost 10; bases outside the gene matches: 18. This CDR3 is built from 17 residues. The CDR3 DNA sequence: TGTGCCAGTAGTATTGGTCCGGACAGGGGAAGTTTCCATGCCTACACCTTC. Translation gives CASSIGPDRGSFHAYTF.

The genes are TRBV7-9 and TRBJ2-5; TRBD2 agrees at 8 bases. The CDR3 has 17 residues. Germline V gene lookup returns CDR1 SEHNR and CDR2 FQNEAQ (reference sequence). V shed 5 bases, J shed 2 bases, and the junction held 13 bases outside the gene matches. CDR3 residues: CASSQGPAGAGQETQYF. In DNA form, the CDR3 reads TGTGCCAGCAGCCAAGGGCCAGCGGGAGCTGGGCAAGAGACCCAGTACTTC. The full variable domain, in which reference TRBV7-9 and TRBJ2-5 provide the parts outside the CDR3, is DTGVSQNPRHKITKRGQNVTFRCDPISEHNRLYWYRQTLGQGPEFLTYFQNEAQLEKSRLLSDRFSAERPKGSFSTLEIQRTEQGDSAMYLCASSQGPAGAGQETQYFGPGTRLLVL.

The chain recombines TRBV4-2 with TRBJ2-1, with D hard to call. The ends were cut back, 2 bases at V and 0 bases at J, with 5 bases in the middle. The CDR3 has 14 residues. Germline CDR1 and CDR2: LGHNA and YNFKEQ. The CDR3 nucleotides are TGTGCCAGCAGCCAATATAGCTCCTACAATGAGCAGTTCTTC. Amino acid sequence: CASSQYSSYNEQFF.

This clonotype was counted between two and nine times. The chain joins TRBV30 to TRBJ2-7, with D unresolved. In germline, CDR1 is GTSNPN, CDR2 SVGIG (reference sequence). V was trimmed by 4 bases and J by 1 base, leaving 5 bases between them. The CDR3 sequence is 11 residues long. The CDR3 loop is CAWMGSYEQYF. Written as DNA, the CDR3 is TGTGCCTGGATGGGGTCCTACGAGCAGTACTTC.

CDR3 sequence (DNA): TGTGCCAGCAGCGACGGGACTAGCGGGGGGCCGGTAGGAGAGACCCAGTACTTC. The encoded protein is CASSDGTSGGPVGETQYF. This chain links TRBV5-6 with TRBJ2-5, with 15 bases aligning to TRBD2. The J segment lost 4 bases and the V segment lost 4 bases, leaving 11 bases of the junction unmatched. Per germline, CDR1 SGHDT and CDR2 YYEEEE. This CDR3 comprises 18 residues.

V usage is TRBV7-9 and J usage is TRBJ2-5; 8 bases align to TRBD2. V shed 2 bases and J 2 bases; nucleotides not matched to a gene: 7. This CDR3 contains 16 residues. The V gene's germline CDR1 is SEHNR and CDR2 FQNEAQ (reference sequence). CDR3 in DNA: TGTGCCAGCAGCTTACAGACTAGCGCCAAACAAGAGACCCAGTACTTC. Amino acids: CASSLQTSAKQETQYF. Full variable domain (remainder filled in from reference TRBV7-9 and TRBJ2-5): DTGVSQNPRHKITKRGQNVTFRCDPISEHNRLYWYRQTLGQGPEFLTYFQNEAQLEKSRLLSDRFSAERPKGSFSTLEIQRTEQGDSAMYLCASSLQTSAKQETQYFGPGTRLLVL.

The chain joins TRBV9 to TRBJ2-2; the D gene could be TRBD1 or TRBD2 (6 bases each). CDR1 SGDLS and CDR2 YYNGEE come from the germline V gene. Trimming stripped 4 bases from V and 8 bases from J, with 15 bases between. The CDR3 extends over 14 amino acids. CDR3 coding DNA: TGTGCCAGCAGCCCTCAAGGGGGGCCAGGGGAGCTGTTTTTT. Translated, it gives CASSPQGGPGELFF.

V usage is TRBV10-2 and J usage is TRBJ2-7; D not resolved. There are 14 residues in the CDR3. Trimming took off 3 bases at V and 3 bases at J, with 12 bases between the two ends. Germline CDR1 WSHSY, CDR2 SAAADI. The DNA for the CDR3 is TGCGCCAGCAGTGATGGCCCCTTTAGCTACGAGCAGTACTTC. Its translation: CASSDGPFSYEQYF.

The J gene is TRBJ1-1, the V gene TRBV12-5; 12 bases line up with TRBD1. The V segment lost 2 bases and the J segment 4 bases; nucleotides outside the gene matches: 23. The CDR3 has 22 amino acids. The germline CDR1 and CDR2 sequences are LGHNT and FRNRAP. CDR3 amino acids: CASGLMIGVGTGGVGGLTEAFF. CDR3 bases: TGTGCTAGTGGTTTGATGATCGGGGTAGGGACAGGGGGCGTCGGGGGTCTCACTGAAGCTTTCTTT.

V and J are TRBV30 and TRBJ2-2; D unresolved. Looked up from germline, CDR1 is GTSNPN and CDR2 is SVGIG (reference sequence). The CDR3 is 15 amino acids. The V end lost 5 bases, the J end lost 4 bases, and 17 bases lay between the germline ends. Written as DNA, the CDR3 is TGTGCCTGGGGGGATGATGGGCTCCGCACCGGGGAGCTGTTTTTT. It codes for CAWGDDGLRTGELFF.

The V gene is TRBV7-9, the J gene TRBJ2-1; 15 nucleotides match TRBD2. The germline gives CDR1 SEHNR, CDR2 FQNEAQ (reference sequence). V dropped 6 bases and J dropped 0; count of bases not matched to a gene: 9. The CDR3 is made up of 19 amino acids. CDR3 region: CASSDGTSGGYSSYNEQFF. CDR3 sequence (DNA): TGTGCCAGCAGTGACGGGACTAGCGGGGGGTATAGCTCCTACAATGAGCAGTTCTTC.